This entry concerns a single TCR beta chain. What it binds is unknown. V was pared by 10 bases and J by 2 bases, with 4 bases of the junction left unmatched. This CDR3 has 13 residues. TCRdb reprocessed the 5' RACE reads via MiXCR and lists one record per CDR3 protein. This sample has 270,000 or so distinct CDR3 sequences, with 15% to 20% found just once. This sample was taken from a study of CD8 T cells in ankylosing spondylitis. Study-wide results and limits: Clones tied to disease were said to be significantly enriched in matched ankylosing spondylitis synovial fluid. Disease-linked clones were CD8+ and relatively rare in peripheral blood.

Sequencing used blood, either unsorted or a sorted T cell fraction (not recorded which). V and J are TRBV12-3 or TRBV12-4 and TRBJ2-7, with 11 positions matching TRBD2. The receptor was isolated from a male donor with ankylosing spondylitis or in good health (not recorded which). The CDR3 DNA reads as TGTGCCACCGGGACTAGCGGTACCTACGAGCAGTACTTC. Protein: CATGTSGTYEQYF.